This entry concerns a single TCR beta chain. Its antigen remains unidentified. TCRdb's table, derived via immunoSEQ multiplex PCR, lists solely in-frame clones and lacks some. The table shows tens of thousands of clones, with 82% occurring only once. CDR1 is SEHNR and CDR2 is FQNEAQ in the germline V gene (reference sequence). The germline V and J ends were trimmed by 8 bases and 4 bases, with 20 bases remaining between them. The CDR3 length is 15 residues. The entry originates in a study of PD-L1 blockade in urothelial cancer. As for the study in general: The number of prior chemotherapy regimens per patient was 0 to 3. Each blood sample yielded a median of about 150,000 T cells. The study's findings and limits: Clonality of blood TCR below the median before treatment predicted better survival.

Stated time point: pretreatment peripheral blood. The rearrangement joins TRBV7-9 to TRBJ1-1, with D uncertain. This specimen was PBMCs, taken around atezolizumab (anti-PD-L1) treatment. The TCR was taken from a man aged 55 to 70 with urothelial cancer. The CDR3 DNA sequence: TGTGCCAGCGAAAACGCGAACCTGGAGGGCACTGAAGCTTTCTTT. As protein: CASENANLEGTEAFF.